This T cell receptor (beta chain) was recorded in a study of OX40 agonist ivuxolimab in advanced cancers. Notes on the study in general: Undetermined was the antigen specificity of the expanded peripheral T cells.

Here immunoSEQ multiplex PCR was the method, and the copy in TCRdb shows in-frame clones only, minus some. The sample shows some 60,000 clones, around 87% of them seen only once. With regard to this clone: As yet, its antigen is unknown.

This sequence was found in an adult with an advanced solid tumor such as melanoma, head and neck, liver or kidney cancer. The sample consisted of CD4+ or CD8+ T cells sorted from blood, taken in a trial of the OX40 agonist ivuxolimab.

The CDR3 DNA sequence: TGTGCCAGCAGCCGAGAGAGGCAGAACAATTCACCCCTCCACTTT. Translating gives CASSRERQNNSPLHF. The chain uses TRBV11-1 and TRBJ1-6; D call uncertain. This CDR3 is built from 15 residues. Deletions cut 5 bases from V and 7 bases from J, with 15 bases between. Germline CDR1 reads SGHAT; CDR2 reads FQDESV (reference sequence).